The entry that follows covers one T cell receptor (beta chain) sequence. No antigen is known for it. Germline V gene lookup returns CDR1 LNHDA and CDR2 SQIVND (reference sequence). V lost 0 bases and J 8 bases, leaving 17 bases between the germline ends. The CDR3 contains 16 residues. This sample was taken from a study of cytomegalovirus exposure and HLA in healthy donors. Notes on the study in general: Across all donors, roughly uniform sequencing depth was an assumption of the presence/absence analyses. Listed as cytomegalovirus-associated were approximately 160 TCR beta chains. Previously analyzed data showed that most TCR beta V segments were productive at a frequency of about 90% or about 30%. Most subjects' HLA-A and HLA-B alleles were reportedly predicted from TCR beta sequences.

The PCR contained 60 Vbeta and 13 Jbeta primers. Sequencing was performed with immunoSEQ multiplex PCR; in TCRdb, only in-frame clones are kept and a portion is missing. The repertoire table contains 55,000 to 80,000 clones. Material: PBMCs. J is TRBJ2-1 and V is TRBV19; maybe TRBD1 (5 bases). The clonotype comes from a man aged 35-49 years in good health and CMV-seronegative. CDR3 in amino acids: CASSIEIGRVGDEQFF. The CDR3 bases are TGTGCCAGTAGTATAGAAATTGGCAGGGTTGGCGATGAGCAGTTCTTC.